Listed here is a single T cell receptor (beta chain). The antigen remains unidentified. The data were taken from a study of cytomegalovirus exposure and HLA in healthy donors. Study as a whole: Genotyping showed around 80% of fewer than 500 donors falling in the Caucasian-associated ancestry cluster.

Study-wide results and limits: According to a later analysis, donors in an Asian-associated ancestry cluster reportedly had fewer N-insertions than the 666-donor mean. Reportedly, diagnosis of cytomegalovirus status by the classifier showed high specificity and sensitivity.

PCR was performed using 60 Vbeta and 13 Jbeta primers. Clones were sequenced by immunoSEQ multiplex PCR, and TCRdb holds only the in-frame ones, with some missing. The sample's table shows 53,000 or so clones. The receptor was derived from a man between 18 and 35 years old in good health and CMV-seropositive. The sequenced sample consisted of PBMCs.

DNA for the CDR3: TGTGCCAGCAGCAACGGCGGGACTCCCGGAGGCTACACCTTC. It yields the protein CASSNGGTPGGYTF. The rearrangement joins TRBV6-6 to TRBJ1-2; D perhaps matches TRBD1 (5 bases). The CDR3 sequence is 14 residues long. V lost 6 bases to trimming and J lost 8 bases, with 19 bases between them. From germline, CDR1 is MNHNY and CDR2 SVGAGI (reference sequence).